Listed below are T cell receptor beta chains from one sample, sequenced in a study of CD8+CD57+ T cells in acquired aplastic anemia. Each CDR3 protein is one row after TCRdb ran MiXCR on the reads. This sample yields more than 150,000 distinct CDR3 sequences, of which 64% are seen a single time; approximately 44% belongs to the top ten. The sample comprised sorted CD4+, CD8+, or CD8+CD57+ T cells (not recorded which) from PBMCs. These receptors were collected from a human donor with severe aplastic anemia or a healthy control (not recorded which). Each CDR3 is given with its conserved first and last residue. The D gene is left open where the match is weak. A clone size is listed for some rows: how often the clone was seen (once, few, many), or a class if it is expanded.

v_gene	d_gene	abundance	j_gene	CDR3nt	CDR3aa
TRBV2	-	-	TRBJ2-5	TGTGCCAGCAATCAAGATATGGAGACCCAGTACTTC	CASNQDMETQYF
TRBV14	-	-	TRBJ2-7	TGTGCCAGCAGCCGGGCCTCCTACGAGCAGTACTTC	CASSRASYEQYF
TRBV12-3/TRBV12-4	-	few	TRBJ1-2	TGTGCCAGCAGTTTTCAACAGGGTTCGTCCGGCTACACCTTC	CASSFQQGSSGYTF
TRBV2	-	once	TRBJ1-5	TGTGCCAGCAGTGAAGCGAGTACACGGAATCAGCCCCAGCATTTT	CASSEASTRNQPQHF
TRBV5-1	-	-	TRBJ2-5	TGCGCCAGCAGCTTGGCCGGGCCCAAAAGTGACTTC	CASSLAGPKSDF
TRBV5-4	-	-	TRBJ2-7	TGTGCCAGCAGCTTGGCCGGGGTCGACGAGCAGTACTTC	CASSLAGVDEQYF
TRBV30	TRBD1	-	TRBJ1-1	TGTGCCGGAAACAGGGGAGGGAGCGGGGAAGCTTTCTTT	CAGNRGGSGEAFF
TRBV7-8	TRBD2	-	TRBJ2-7	TGCGCCAGCAGCTTGGGGCTAGCGGGTGACTCCTATGAGCAGTACTTC	CASSLGLAGDSYEQYF
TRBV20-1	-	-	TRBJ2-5	TGCAGTGCCCGAGGCCGGGAAGAGACCCAGTACTTC	CSARGREETQYF
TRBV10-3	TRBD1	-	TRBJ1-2	TGTGCCATCAGCGGACAGGTGAACTATGGCTACACCTTC	CAISGQVNYGYTF
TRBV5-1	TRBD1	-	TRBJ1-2	TGCGCCAGCAGCTTGGGACAGGGAGCCGATGGCTACACCTTC	CASSLGQGADGYTF
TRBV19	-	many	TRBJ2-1	TGTGCCAGTAGTCGAGGGATGAGCTCCTACAATGAGCAGTTCTTC	CASSRGMSSYNEQFF
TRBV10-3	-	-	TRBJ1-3	TGTGCCATCAGTGATATAATCGGGGGGACTGGAAACACCATATATTTT	CAISDIIGGTGNTIYF
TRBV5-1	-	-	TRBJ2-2	TGCGCCAGCAGCTTGGACCTGGCGAACACCGGGGAGCTGTTTTTT	CASSLDLANTGELFF
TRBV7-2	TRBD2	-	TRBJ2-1	TGTGCCAGCAGCAAAACTAGCGGGGGTCCCTTGGGGCAGTTCTTC	CASSKTSGGPLGQFF
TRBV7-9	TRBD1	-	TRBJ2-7	TGTGCCAGCAGCCGCGGACAGGGACCCAACGAGCAGTACTTC	CASSRGQGPNEQYF
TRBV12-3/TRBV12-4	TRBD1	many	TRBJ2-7	TGTGCCAGCAGTAGCGGACAGGCCCTATCCTACGAGCAGTACTTC	CASSSGQALSYEQYF
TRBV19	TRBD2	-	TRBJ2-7	TGTGCCAGTAAGGGCGGGGGCTACGAGCAGTACTTC	CASKGGGYEQYF
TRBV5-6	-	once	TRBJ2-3	TGTGCCAGCAGACGTGGGGAGGCAGATACGCAGTATTTT	CASRRGEADTQYF
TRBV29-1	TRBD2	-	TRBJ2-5	TGCAGCGTGGGCGGCCGCTCTACGGGGGGAGGTGGAGAGACCCAGTACTTC	CSVGGRSTGGGGETQYF
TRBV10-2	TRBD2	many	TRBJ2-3	TGCGCCACCACGAGCGGGGGGGCAGATACGCAGTATTTT	CATTSGGADTQYF
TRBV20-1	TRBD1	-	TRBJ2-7	TGCAGTGCCTACGACCGGGACAGGGGCTACGAGCAGTACTTC	CSAYDRDRGYEQYF
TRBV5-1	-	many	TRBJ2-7	TGCGCCAGCAGCCCGCGGACAGAAGACGAGCAGTACTTC	CASSPRTEDEQYF
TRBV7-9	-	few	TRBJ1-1	TGTGCCAGCAGCCTCATGACGGGGAACACTGAAGCTTTCTTT	CASSLMTGNTEAFF
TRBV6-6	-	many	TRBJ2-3	TGTGCCAGCAGTTACGAAGCTAGCGGCACAGATACGCAGTATTTT	CASSYEASGTDTQYF
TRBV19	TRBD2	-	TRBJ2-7	TGTGCCAGTAGTAAGGACGGACTAGCGGGAATCTCCTACGAGCAGTACTTC	CASSKDGLAGISYEQYF
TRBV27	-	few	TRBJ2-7	TGTGCCAGCAGCTACAGGGTCTCCTACGAGCAGTACTTC	CASSYRVSYEQYF
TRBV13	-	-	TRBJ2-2	TGTGCCAGCAGCCCAAACCGTGCCGGGGAGCTGTTTTTT	CASSPNRAGELFF
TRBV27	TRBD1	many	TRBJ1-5	TGTGCCAGCAGTTTACCGACAGGGGGCATGCCCCAGCATTTT	CASSLPTGGMPQHF
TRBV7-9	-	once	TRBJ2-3	TGTGCCAGCAGCTCGGACTCACGCACAGATACGCAGTATTTT	CASSSDSRTDTQYF
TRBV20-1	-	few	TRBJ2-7	TGCAGTGCTAGCGACGGGACTCCTTACGAGCAGTACTTC	CSASDGTPYEQYF
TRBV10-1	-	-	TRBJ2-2	TGCGCCAGCAGTAACACCGGGAAACTGTTTTTT	CASSNTGKLFF
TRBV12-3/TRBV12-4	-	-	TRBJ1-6	TGTGCCAGCAGTCGGGACGGAGATTCACCCCTCCACTTT	CASSRDGDSPLHF
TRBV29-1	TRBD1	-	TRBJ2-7	TGCAGCGTAGTGGCCGGGACAGGGGCCTACGAGCAGTACTTC	CSVVAGTGAYEQYF
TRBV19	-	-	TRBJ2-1	TGTGCCAGTAGTAACCAGGGTTGGTACAATGAGCAGTTCTTC	CASSNQGWYNEQFF
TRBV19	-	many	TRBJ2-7	TGTGCCAGTAGTATTAAAACAGGGAGCTCCTACGAGCAGTACTTC	CASSIKTGSSYEQYF
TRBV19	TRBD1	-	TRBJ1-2	TGTGCCAGTAGCGGACAGGGTAGTCTCTATGGCTACACCTTC	CASSGQGSLYGYTF
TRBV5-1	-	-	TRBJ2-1	TGCGCCAGCAGCTTGGGGCAGGACTACAATGAGCAGTTCTTC	CASSLGQDYNEQFF
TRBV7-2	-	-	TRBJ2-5	TGTGCCAGCAGCCCCAGCAGGGCTTCCCAAGAGACCCAGTACTTC	CASSPSRASQETQYF
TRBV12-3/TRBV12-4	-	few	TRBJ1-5	TGTGCCAGCAGTCTGGGAATAGGGAATCAGCCCCAGCATTTT	CASSLGIGNQPQHF
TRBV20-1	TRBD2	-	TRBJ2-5	TGCAGTGCTAGAGGGCTAGCGGGGGGGCAAGAGACCCAGTACTTC	CSARGLAGGQETQYF
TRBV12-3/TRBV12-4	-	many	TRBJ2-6	TGTGCCAGCAGTTTTGGGGGCGCTGGGGCCAACGTCCTGACTTTC	CASSFGGAGANVLTF
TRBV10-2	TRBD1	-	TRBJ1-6	TGCGCCAGCAGTGACCTGACAGGGATAGGTAATTCACCCCTCCACTTT	CASSDLTGIGNSPLHF
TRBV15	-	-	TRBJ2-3	TGTGCCACCAGCAGAGATGTCTGGAGCACAGATACGCAGTATTTT	CATSRDVWSTDTQYF
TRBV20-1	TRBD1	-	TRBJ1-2	TGCAGTGCTAGAGACTTGGGACAGGGGGCGCCGGGCTACACCTTC	CSARDLGQGAPGYTF
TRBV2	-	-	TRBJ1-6	TGTGCCAGCAGTGAAATGGGGTTCCAAGGTTCACCCCTCCACTTT	CASSEMGFQGSPLHF
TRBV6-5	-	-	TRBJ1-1	TGTGCCAGCAGTCTAGACGGCACTGAAGCTTTCTTT	CASSLDGTEAFF
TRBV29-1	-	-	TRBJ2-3	TGCAGCGGGAGGATTAGGGCAGATACGCAGTATTTT	CSGRIRADTQYF